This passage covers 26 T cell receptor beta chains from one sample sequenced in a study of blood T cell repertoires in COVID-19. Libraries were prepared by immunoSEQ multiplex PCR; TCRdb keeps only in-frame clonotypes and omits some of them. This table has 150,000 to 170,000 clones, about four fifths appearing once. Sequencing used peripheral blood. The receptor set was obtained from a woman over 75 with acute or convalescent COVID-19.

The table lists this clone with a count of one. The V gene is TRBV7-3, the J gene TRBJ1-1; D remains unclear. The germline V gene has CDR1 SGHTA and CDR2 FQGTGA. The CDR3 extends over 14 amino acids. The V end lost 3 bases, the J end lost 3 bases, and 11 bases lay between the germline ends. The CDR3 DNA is TGTGCCAGCAGCTTCCGCGGGAGGGACACTGAAGCTTTCTTT. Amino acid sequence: CASSFRGRDTEAFF.

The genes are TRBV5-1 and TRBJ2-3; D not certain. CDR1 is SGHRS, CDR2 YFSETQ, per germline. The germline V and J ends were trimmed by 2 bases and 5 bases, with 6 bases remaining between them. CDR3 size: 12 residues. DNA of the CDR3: TGCGCCAGCAGCTTTGCGGAAGATACGCAGTATTTT. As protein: CASSFAEDTQYF.

CDR3 region: CAYRDREVQPQHF. In nucleotides, the CDR3 is TGTGCCTACCGGGACAGGGAGGTTCAGCCCCAGCATTTT. This chain links TRBV2 with TRBJ1-5; TRBD1 agrees at 9 bases. This CDR3 is 13 amino acids long. V shed 11 bases, J shed 6 bases, and the junction held 8 bases outside the gene matches. CDR1 is SNHLY, CDR2 FYNNEI, per germline. The whole variable domain, filled in from reference TRBV2 and TRBJ1-5, reads EPEVTQTPSHQVTQMGQEVILRCVPISNHLYFYWYRQILGQKVEFLVSFYNNEISEKSEIFDDQFSVERPDGSNFTLKIRSTKLEDSAMYFCAYRDREVQPQHFGDGTRLSIL.

The CDR3 coding sequence is TGTGCCAGTAGTATAGATACCGCCACCACTATTCTTAACTATGGCTACACCTTC. This gives the protein CASSIDTATTILNYGYTF. The chain joins TRBV19 to TRBJ1-2, with D unresolved. Germline assignment: CDR1 LNHDA and CDR2 SQIVND (reference sequence). This CDR3 has 18 residues. The V end was cut by 0 bases, the J end by 1 base, with 18 bases between.

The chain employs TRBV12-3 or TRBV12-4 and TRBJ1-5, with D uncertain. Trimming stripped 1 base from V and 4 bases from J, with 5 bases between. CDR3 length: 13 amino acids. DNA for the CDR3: TGTGCCAGCAGTTTAGTCTCTAATCAGCCCCAGCATTTT. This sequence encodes CASSLVSNQPQHF.

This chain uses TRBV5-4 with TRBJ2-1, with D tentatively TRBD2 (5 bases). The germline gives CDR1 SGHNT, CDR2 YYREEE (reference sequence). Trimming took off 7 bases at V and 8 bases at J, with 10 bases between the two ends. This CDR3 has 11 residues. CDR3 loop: CASGELDEQFF. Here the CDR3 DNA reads TGTGCCAGCGGGGAGTTAGATGAGCAGTTCTTC.

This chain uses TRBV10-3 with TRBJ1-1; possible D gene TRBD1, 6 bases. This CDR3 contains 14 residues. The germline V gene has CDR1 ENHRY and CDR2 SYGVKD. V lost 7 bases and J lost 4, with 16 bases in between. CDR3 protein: CAIKTGYLSTEAFF. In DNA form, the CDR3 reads TGTGCCATCAAAACAGGGTATTTGAGCACTGAAGCTTTCTTT.

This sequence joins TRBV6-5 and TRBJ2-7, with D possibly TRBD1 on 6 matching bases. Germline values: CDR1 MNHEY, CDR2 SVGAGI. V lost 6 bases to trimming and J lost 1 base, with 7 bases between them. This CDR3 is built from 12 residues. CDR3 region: CASRDRSYEQYF. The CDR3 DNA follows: TGTGCCAGCAGGGACAGATCCTACGAGCAGTACTTC.

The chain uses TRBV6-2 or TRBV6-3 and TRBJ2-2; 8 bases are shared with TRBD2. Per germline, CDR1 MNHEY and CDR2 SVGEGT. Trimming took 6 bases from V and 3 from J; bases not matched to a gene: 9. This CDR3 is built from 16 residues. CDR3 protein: CASSGHSGRDTGELFF. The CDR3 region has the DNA TGTGCCAGCAGCGGCCACTCCGGGAGGGACACCGGGGAGCTGTTTTTT.

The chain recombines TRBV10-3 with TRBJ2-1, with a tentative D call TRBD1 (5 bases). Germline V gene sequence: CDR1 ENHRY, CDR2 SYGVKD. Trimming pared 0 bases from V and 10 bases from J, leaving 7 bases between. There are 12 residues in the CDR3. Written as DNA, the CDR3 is TGTGCCATCAGTGAGTCGTGGGGCGAGCAGTTCTTC. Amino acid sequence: CAISESWGEQFF.

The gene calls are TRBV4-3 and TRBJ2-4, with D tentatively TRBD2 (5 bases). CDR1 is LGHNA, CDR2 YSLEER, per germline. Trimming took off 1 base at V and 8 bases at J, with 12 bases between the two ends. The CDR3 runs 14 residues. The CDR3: CASSQGFGDDIQYF. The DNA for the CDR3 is TGCGCCAGCAGCCAAGGATTCGGGGATGACATTCAGTACTTC.

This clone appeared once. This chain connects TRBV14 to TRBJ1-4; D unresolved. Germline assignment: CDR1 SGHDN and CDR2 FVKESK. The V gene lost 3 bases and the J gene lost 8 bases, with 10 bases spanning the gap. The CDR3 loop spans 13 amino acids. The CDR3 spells CASSHPRWEKLFF. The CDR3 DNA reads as TGTGCCAGCAGCCACCCCAGATGGGAAAAACTGTTTTTT.

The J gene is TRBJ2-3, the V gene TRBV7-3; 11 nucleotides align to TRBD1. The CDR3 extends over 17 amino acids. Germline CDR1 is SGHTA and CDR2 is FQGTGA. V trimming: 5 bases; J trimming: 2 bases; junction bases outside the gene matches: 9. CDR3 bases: TGTGCCAGCAGCCTCCGAGGACAGGGGGCCCTCACAGATACGCAGTATTTT. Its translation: CASSLRGQGALTDTQYF.

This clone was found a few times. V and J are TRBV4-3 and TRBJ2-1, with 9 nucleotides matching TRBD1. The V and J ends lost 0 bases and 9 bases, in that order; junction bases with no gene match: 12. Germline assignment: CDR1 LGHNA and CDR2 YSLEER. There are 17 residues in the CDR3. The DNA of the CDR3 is TGCGCCAGCAGCCAAGATCAGGACAGGGGCTTTTACGGTGAGCAGTTCTTC. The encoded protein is CASSQDQDRGFYGEQFF.

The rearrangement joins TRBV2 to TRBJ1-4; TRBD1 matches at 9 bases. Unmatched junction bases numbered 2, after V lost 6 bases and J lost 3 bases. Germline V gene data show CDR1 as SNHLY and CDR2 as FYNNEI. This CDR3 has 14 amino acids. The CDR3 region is CASRRTGANEKLFF. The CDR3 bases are TGTGCCAGCAGGAGGACAGGGGCTAATGAAAAACTGTTTTTT.

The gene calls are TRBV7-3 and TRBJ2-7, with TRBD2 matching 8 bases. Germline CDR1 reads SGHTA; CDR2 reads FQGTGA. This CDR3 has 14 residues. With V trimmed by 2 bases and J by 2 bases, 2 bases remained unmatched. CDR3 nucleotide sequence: TGTGCCAGCAGCTTAGCGGGGGGCCCCTACGAGCAGTACTTC. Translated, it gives CASSLAGGPYEQYF.

CDR3 coding DNA: TGCAGCGCCGGGAGGGGGAACACTGAAGCTTTCTTT. Protein sequence: CSAGRGNTEAFF. The chain employs TRBV29-1 and TRBJ1-1, with D maybe TRBD1 (5 bases). With 7 bases removed from V and 1 base from J, the gap between germline ends came to 10 bases. The V gene's germline CDR1 is SQVTM and CDR2 ANQGSEA. The CDR3 consists of 12 residues.

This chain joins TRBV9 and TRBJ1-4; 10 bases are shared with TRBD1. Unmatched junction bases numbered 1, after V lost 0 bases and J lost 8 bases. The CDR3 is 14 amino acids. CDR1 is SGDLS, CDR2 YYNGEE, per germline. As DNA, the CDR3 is TGTGCCAGCAGCGTAGTGGGACAGGGGGAAAAACTGTTTTTT. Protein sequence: CASSVVGQGEKLFF.

The CDR3 nucleotides read TGTGCCAGCAGCTTAGTAGCGGGGGGGCGCACAGATACGCAGTATTTT. Translation gives CASSLVAGGRTDTQYF. The chain uses TRBV7-2 and TRBJ2-3, with 11 positions matching TRBD2. The CDR3 covers 16 residues. Unmatched junction bases numbered 1, after V lost 1 base and J lost 1 base. The V gene's germline CDR1 is SGHTA and CDR2 FQGNSA.

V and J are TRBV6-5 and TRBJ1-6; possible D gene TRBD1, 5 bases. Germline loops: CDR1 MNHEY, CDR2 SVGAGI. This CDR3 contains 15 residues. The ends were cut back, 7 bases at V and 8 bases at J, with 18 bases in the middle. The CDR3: CASTSGEGRYSPLHF. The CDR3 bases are TGTGCCAGCACCTCCGGGGAGGGGAGGTATTCACCCCTCCACTTT.

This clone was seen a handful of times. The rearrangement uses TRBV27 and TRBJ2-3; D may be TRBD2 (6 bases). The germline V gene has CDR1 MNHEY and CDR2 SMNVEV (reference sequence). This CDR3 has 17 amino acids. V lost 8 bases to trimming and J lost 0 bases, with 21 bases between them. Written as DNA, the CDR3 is TGTGCCAGCTCCTTTCTGGGGCTAGCGTCTAGCACAGATACGCAGTATTTT. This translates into CASSFLGLASSTDTQYF.

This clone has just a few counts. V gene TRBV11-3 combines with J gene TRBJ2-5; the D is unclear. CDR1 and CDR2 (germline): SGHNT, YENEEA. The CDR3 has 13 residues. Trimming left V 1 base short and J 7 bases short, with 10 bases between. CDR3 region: CASSLGSLGTQYF. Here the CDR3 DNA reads TGTGCCAGCAGCTTAGGTTCTCTCGGGACCCAGTACTTC.

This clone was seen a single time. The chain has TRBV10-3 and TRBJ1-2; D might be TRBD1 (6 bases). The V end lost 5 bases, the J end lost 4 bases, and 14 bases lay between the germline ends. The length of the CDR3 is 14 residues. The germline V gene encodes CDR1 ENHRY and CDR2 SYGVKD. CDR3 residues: CAISLGGGTYGYTF. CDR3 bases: TGTGCCATCAGTCTGGGAGGGGGGACCTATGGCTACACCTTC.

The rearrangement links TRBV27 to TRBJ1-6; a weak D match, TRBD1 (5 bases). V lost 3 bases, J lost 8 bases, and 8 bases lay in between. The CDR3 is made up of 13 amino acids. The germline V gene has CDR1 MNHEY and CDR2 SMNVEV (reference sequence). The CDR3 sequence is CASSFRVDSPLHF. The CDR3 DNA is TGTGCCAGCAGTTTCAGGGTTGATTCACCCCTCCACTTT.

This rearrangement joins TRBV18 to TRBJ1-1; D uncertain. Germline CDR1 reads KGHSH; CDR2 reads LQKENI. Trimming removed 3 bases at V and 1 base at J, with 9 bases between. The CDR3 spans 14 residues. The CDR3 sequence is CASSPEEGNTEAFF. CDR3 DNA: TGTGCCAGCTCACCCGAGGAGGGGAACACTGAAGCTTTCTTT.

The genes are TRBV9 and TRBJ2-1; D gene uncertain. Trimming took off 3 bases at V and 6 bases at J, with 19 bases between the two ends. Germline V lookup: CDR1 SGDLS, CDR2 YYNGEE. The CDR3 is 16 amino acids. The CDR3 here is CASSATPRQFANEQFF. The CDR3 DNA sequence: TGTGCCAGCAGCGCCACCCCGCGGCAATTTGCCAATGAGCAGTTCTTC.